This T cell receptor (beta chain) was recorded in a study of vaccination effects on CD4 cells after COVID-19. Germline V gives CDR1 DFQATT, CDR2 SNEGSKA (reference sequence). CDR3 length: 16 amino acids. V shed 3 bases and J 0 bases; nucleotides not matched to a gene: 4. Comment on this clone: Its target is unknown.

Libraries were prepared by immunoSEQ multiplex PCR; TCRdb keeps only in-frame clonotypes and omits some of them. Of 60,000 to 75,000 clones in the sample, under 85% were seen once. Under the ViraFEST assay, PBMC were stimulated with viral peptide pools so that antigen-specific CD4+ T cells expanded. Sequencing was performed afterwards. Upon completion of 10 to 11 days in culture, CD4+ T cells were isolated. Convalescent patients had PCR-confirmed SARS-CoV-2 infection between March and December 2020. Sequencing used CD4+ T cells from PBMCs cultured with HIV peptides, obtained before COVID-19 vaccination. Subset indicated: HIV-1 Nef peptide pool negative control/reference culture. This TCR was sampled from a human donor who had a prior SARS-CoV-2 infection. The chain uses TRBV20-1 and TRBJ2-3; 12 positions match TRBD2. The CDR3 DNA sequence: TGCAGTGCTAGTGTACTAGCGGGGGGTAGCACAGATACGCAGTATTTT. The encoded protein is CSASVLAGGSTDTQYF.